These T cell receptor beta chains were read from a single sample in a study of blood T cell repertoires in COVID-19. The table came from immunoSEQ multiplex PCR; TCRdb's copy has only in-frame clones and leaves some out. Among about 26,000 clones listed, less than 85% were seen once. The sequenced sample was peripheral blood. The receptors originated from a human donor in a cohort sampled during active COVID-19. Both conserved end residues are part of each CDR3. The D gene is left open where the match is weak. Expanded clones are given a class, and other clones once, few, many or no size at all.

d_gene	j_gene	v_gene	abundance	CDR3nt	CDR3aa
.	TRBJ1-1	TRBV6-5	.	TGTGCCAGCAGTTACACTCAGAACACTGAAGCTTTCTTT	CASSYTQNTEAFF
TRBD1	TRBJ2-2	TRBV3-1/TRBV3-2	.	TGTGCCAGCAGCCAAGGACAGGGGAAATCCGACACCGGGGAGCTGTTTTTT	CASSQGQGKSDTGELFF
.	TRBJ2-5	TRBV5-1	.	TGCGCCAGCAGCTTGGGGGTCAGGTGGGAGACCCAGTACTTC	CASSLGVRWETQYF
TRBD1	TRBJ2-7	TRBV5-4	.	TGTGCCAGCAGCAGAGGTGACAGGGGAAAGGGCTACGAGCAGTACTTC	CASSRGDRGKGYEQYF
.	TRBJ1-2	TRBV6-1	.	TGTGCCAGCAGTGACAGGCGCGGCTACACCTTC	CASSDRRGYTF
TRBD1	TRBJ1-1	TRBV29-1	once	TGCAGCGTTGTCTCGATAGGGGGCCAATCGGGAGCTTTCTTT	CSVVSIGGQSGAFF
TRBD1	TRBJ2-3	TRBV19	.	TGTGCCAGTAGTTCCGGACAGGGACCCAATACGCAGTATTTT	CASSSGQGPNTQYF
TRBD1	TRBJ2-7	TRBV3-1/TRBV3-2	few	TGTGCCAGCAGCCAACAGATGGCAGGGGGCTACGAGCAGTACTTC	CASSQQMAGGYEQYF
.	TRBJ2-3	TRBV14	once	TGTGCCAGCAGCCCCTATACAGATACGCAGTATTTT	CASSPYTDTQYF
TRBD1	TRBJ1-1	TRBV29-1	.	TGCAGCGTTGAAGATGAACAGGGGCGGCGGAGCACTGAAGCTTTCTTT	CSVEDEQGRRSTEAFF
TRBD1	TRBJ1-6	TRBV19	few	TGTGCCAGTAGTACCCGGACAGGAGAAACCTATAATTCACCCCTCCACTTT	CASSTRTGETYNSPLHF
TRBD1	TRBJ1-6	TRBV13	.	TGTGCCAGCAGCTTACTCCCAGGGGGCGAGGGCTCACCCCTCCACTTT	CASSLLPGGEGSPLHF
.	TRBJ1-1	TRBV18	.	TGTGCCAGCTCACCAGGACAGAGAATGAACACTGAAGCTTTCTTT	CASSPGQRMNTEAFF
.	TRBJ2-3	TRBV10-1	.	TGCGCCAGCAGTTTAGTTACGGGGAAAAGCACAGATACGCAGTATTTT	CASSLVTGKSTDTQYF
.	TRBJ2-5	TRBV5-6	once	TGTGCCAGCAGCCCGGTCGGGGGGCCCGAACCGGGGGAGACCCAGTACTTC	CASSPVGGPEPGETQYF
.	TRBJ2-7	TRBV4-3	.	TGCGCCAGCAGCCAAGATCGGCTAGATACCTACGAGCAGTACTTC	CASSQDRLDTYEQYF
.	TRBJ2-7	TRBV18	.	TGTGCCAGCTCAGGTACAGGAGAGTTTGAGAACGAGCAGTACTTC	CASSGTGEFENEQYF
.	TRBJ1-2	TRBV5-8	.	TGTGCCAGCAGCTTGGACAGGGCGTACGATGGCTACACCTTC	CASSLDRAYDGYTF
TRBD1	TRBJ1-2	TRBV7-3	few	TGTGCCAGCAGCCAGACAGGGGTGGACGGCTACACCTTC	CASSQTGVDGYTF
TRBD1	TRBJ1-1	TRBV3-1/TRBV3-2	.	TGTGCCAGCAGCCAGATGGACAGGAGGAACACTGAAGCTTTCTTT	CASSQMDRRNTEAFF
.	TRBJ2-2	TRBV19	.	TGTGCCAGTAGTACAGGGTACACCGGGGAGCTGTTTTTT	CASSTGYTGELFF
.	TRBJ2-1	TRBV27	medium-sized	TGTGCCAGCAGTTTATCCTCGGGACTTAACAATGAGCAGTTCTTC	CASSLSSGLNNEQFF
TRBD1	TRBJ2-6	TRBV2	.	TGTGCCAAATGGACAGGGAAAGGGGCCAACGTCCTGACTTTC	CAKWTGKGANVLTF
.	TRBJ2-1	TRBV4-1	.	TGCGCCAGCAGCTATGTTAATGAGCAGTTCTTC	CASSYVNEQFF
TRBD1	TRBJ2-7	TRBV25-1	.	TGTGCCAGCAGTGATGTTAGGGACAGGCCCTACGAGCAGTACTTC	CASSDVRDRPYEQYF
TRBD2	TRBJ2-1	TRBV9	.	TGTGCCAGCAGCTCCCGGGAGGGGAGCTCCTACAATGAGCAGTTCTTC	CASSSREGSSYNEQFF
.	TRBJ1-5	TRBV27	few	TGTGCCAGCAGTTTATCATCGCTAGATCAGCCCCAGCATTTT	CASSLSSLDQPQHF
.	TRBJ2-7	TRBV19	.	TGTGCCAGTAGTATAGCGAGCGGCGCCTACGAGCAGTACTTC	CASSIASGAYEQYF
.	TRBJ1-1	TRBV7-9	.	TGTGCCAGCAGCTTAGTCTTGCCAGGGAGGAATGAAGCTTTCTTT	CASSLVLPGRNEAFF
.	TRBJ1-3	TRBV9	.	TGTGCCAGCAGCCAAACAGGACAGACTTTTGGAAACACCATATATTTT	CASSQTGQTFGNTIYF
.	TRBJ2-7	TRBV5-1	few	TGCGCCAGCAGCTTCAACAGGCTAGAGAACGAGCAGTACTTC	CASSFNRLENEQYF
TRBD1	TRBJ1-1	TRBV29-1	.	TGCAGCGTAAACAGGGGGGATATCACTGAAGCTTTCTTT	CSVNRGDITEAFF
.	TRBJ2-7	TRBV6-5	.	TGTGCCACCCATTTTGCACCAGAAAACGAGCAGTACTTC	CATHFAPENEQYF
TRBD1	TRBJ1-1	TRBV19	.	TGTGCCAGTAGTATAGTGGAGGGGGCAGGCACTGAAGCTTTCTTT	CASSIVEGAGTEAFF
TRBD2	TRBJ2-3	TRBV5-5	.	TGTGCCAGCGATACGGGAGGGTGGGGAACAGATACGCAGTATTTT	CASDTGGWGTDTQYF
.	TRBJ1-2	TRBV3-1/TRBV3-2	.	TGTGCCAGCAGCCAACAACTACCCCAGGGACTCTATGGCTACACCTTC	CASSQQLPQGLYGYTF
TRBD2	TRBJ2-2	TRBV7-8	.	TGTGCCAGCAGCCCCCAGCGGGAGTTCACCGGGGAGCTGTTTTTT	CASSPQREFTGELFF
.	TRBJ2-3	TRBV18	.	TGTGCCAGCTCACCAAACGGGGGAGATACGGATACGCAGTATTTT	CASSPNGGDTDTQYF
TRBD1	TRBJ1-6	TRBV27	few	TGTGCCAGCAGCAACAGGGGGTGGAATTCACCCCTCCACTTT	CASSNRGWNSPLHF
TRBD2	TRBJ2-7	TRBV7-2	.	TGTGCCAGCAGCTTAGTGGGAGGGACTAGCGGCTACGAGCAGTACTTC	CASSLVGGTSGYEQYF
.	TRBJ2-7	TRBV19	.	TGTGCCAGTAGTATCAATGGGGCCACCGTTGCCTACGAGCAGTACTTC	CASSINGATVAYEQYF
TRBD2	TRBJ2-5	TRBV30	few	TGTGCCTGGAGTCCGGGGACTAGCGGGGAGACCCAGTACTTC	CAWSPGTSGETQYF
TRBD1	TRBJ2-7	TRBV19	.	TGTGCCAGTATGGCCGGGACAGGGTCCTACGAGCAGTACTTC	CASMAGTGSYEQYF
.	TRBJ2-7	TRBV19	once	TGTGCCAGTACCCGGGACTTTAACTCCTACGAGCAGTACTTC	CASTRDFNSYEQYF
.	TRBJ2-3	TRBV6-5	.	TGTGCCAGCAGTTTACGGAGGGCCACAGATACGCAGTATTTT	CASSLRRATDTQYF
.	TRBJ1-3	TRBV13	.	TGTGCCAGCAGCTTAAATCAGGGGAATTTTTTCTCTGGAAACACCATATATTTT	CASSLNQGNFFSGNTIYF
TRBD1	TRBJ2-4	TRBV6-6	.	TGTGCCAGCCTCGACAGGGGACGGAACATTCAGTACTTC	CASLDRGRNIQYF
TRBD2	TRBJ2-7	TRBV10-2	.	TGCGCCAGCAGTAAGGAGCGGGAGGGTTACGAGCAGTACTTC	CASSKEREGYEQYF
TRBD1	TRBJ2-7	TRBV6-1	.	TGTGCCAGCAGTGACAGGGGGCCCTCCTACGAGCAGTACTTC	CASSDRGPSYEQYF
TRBD2	TRBJ2-5	TRBV9	once	TGTGCCAGCAGCGTAGGAAGACTCGGGGGGGCCATCGAGACCCAGTACTTC	CASSVGRLGGAIETQYF
TRBD2	TRBJ2-5	TRBV7-2	.	TGTGCCAGCAGCGGTACTACCGGGACTAGAGGAGAGACCCAGTACTTC	CASSGTTGTRGETQYF